In its sample, the clone carrying this TCR beta chain was seen many times. MiXCR, run by TCRdb on the 5' RACE reads, gives a single entry per CDR3 protein. The table shows tens of thousands of distinct CDR3 sequences, with 2% to 2.5% occurring only once. These data are taken from a study of neurological immune-mediated disorders. The CDR3 contains 13 residues. V gave up 0 bases and J gave up 5 bases, with 7 bases separating them. Germline V gene lookup returns CDR1 MNHEY and CDR2 SVGAGI. The gene calls are TRBV6-5 and TRBJ1-2, with D uncertain. The TCR originated in a man aged 50-60 years with multiple sclerosis. The specimen was PBMCs. The CDR3 is CASSYSPEYGYTF. The CDR3 nucleotides are TGTGCCAGCAGTTACTCCCCGGAATATGGCTACACCTTC.